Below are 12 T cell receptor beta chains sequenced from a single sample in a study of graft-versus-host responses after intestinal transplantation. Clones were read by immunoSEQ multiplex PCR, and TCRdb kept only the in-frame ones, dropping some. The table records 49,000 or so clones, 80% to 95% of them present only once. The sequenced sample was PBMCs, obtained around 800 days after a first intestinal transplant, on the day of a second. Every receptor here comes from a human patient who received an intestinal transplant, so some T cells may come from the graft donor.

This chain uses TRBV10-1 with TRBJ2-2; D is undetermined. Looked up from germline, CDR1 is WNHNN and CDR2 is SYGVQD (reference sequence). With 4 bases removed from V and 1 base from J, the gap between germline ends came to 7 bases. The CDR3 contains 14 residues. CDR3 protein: CASSAGRNTGELFF. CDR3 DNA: TGCGCCAGCAGTGCCGGCCGGAACACCGGGGAGCTGTTTTTT.

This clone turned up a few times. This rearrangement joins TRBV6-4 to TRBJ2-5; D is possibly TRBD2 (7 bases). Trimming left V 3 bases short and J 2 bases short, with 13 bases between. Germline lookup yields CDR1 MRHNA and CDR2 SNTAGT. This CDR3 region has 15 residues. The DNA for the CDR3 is TGTGCCAGCAGTGAAGGCGGGGGCGGACAAGAGACCCAGTACTTC. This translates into CASSEGGGGQETQYF.

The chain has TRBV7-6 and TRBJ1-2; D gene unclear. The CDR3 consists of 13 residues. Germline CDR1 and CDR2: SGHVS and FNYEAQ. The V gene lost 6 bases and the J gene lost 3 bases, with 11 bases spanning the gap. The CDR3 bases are TGTGCCAGCAGGCCAATTATGGACTATGGCTACACCTTC. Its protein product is CASRPIMDYGYTF. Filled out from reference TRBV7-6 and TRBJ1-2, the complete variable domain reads GAGVSQSPRYKVTKRGQDVALRCDPISGHVSLYWYRQALGQGPEFLTYFNYEAQQDKSGLPNDRFSAERPEGSISTLTIQRTEQRDSAMYRCASRPIMDYGYTFGSGTRLTVV.

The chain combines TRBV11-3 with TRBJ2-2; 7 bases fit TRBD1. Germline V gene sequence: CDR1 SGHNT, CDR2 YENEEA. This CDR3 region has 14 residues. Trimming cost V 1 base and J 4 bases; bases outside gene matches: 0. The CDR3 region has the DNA TGTGCCAGCAGCTTAGGACAGGGCACCGGGGAGCTGTTTTTT. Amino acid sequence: CASSLGQGTGELFF.

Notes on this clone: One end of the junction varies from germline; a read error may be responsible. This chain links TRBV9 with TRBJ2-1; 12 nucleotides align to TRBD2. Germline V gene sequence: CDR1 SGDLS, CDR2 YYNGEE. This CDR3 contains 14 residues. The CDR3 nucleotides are TGTGCCAGCAGCCCTCGACGACTAGCGGGAGACTTAGTCTTC. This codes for CASSPRRLAGDLVF.

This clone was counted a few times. CDR3 residues: CASSLTSGQAYNEQFF. The CDR3 nucleotides are TGCGCCAGCAGCTTGACTTCCGGACAGGCCTACAATGAGCAGTTCTTC. The chain combines TRBV5-1 with TRBJ2-1; 7 bases match TRBD1. The CDR3 is 16 amino acids. The ends lost 1 base at V and 2 bases at J; junction bases unmatched: 6. Germline CDR1 reads SGHRS; CDR2 reads YFSETQ.

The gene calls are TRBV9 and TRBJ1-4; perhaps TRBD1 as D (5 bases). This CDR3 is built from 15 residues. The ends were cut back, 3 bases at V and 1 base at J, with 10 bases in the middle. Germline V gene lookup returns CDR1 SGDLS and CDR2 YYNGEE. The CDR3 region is CASSDSGGTNEKLFF. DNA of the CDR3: TGTGCCAGCAGCGACTCGGGGGGAACTAATGAAAAACTGTTTTTT.

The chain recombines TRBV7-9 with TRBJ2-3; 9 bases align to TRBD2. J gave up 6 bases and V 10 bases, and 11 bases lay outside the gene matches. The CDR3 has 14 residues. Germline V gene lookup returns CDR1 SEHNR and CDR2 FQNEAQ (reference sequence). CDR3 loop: CATSRREGHDTQYF. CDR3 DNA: TGTGCCACCAGTAGGCGGGAGGGCCACGATACGCAGTATTTT.

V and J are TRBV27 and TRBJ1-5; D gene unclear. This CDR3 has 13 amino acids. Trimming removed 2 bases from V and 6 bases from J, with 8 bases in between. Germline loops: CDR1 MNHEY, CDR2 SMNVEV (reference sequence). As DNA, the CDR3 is TGTGCCAGCAGTTTAGGTAGGCGTCAGCCCCAGCATTTT. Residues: CASSLGRRQPQHF.

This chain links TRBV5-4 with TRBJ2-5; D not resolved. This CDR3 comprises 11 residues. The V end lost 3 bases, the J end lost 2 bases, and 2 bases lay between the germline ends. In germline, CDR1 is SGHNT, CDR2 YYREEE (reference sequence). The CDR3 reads CASSSQETQYF. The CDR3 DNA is TGTGCCAGCAGCTCGCAAGAGACCCAGTACTTC.

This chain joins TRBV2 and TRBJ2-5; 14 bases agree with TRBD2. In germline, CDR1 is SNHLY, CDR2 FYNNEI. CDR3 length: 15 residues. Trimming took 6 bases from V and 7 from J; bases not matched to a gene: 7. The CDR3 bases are TGTGCCAGCAGGGGGACTAGCGGGAGTGGCGGGACCCAGTACTTC. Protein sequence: CASRGTSGSGGTQYF.

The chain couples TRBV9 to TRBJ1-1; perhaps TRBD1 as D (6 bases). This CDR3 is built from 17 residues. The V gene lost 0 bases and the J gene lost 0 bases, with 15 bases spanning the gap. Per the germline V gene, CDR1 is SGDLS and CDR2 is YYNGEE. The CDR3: CASSVEGGPPLNTEAFF. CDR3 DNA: TGTGCCAGCAGCGTAGAGGGGGGGCCCCCGCTGAACACTGAAGCTTTCTTT.